The rows below give T cell receptor beta chains drawn from one sample of a study of patients and donors after allogeneic stem cell transplantation. TCRdb re-analysed the RT-PCR reads in MiXCR, keeping a single row per CDR3 protein. The table includes approximately 200,000 distinct CDR3 sequences, around two fifths detected once. The sequenced sample consisted of blood, either unsorted or a sorted T cell fraction (not recorded which). Source of these receptors: a human donor who was either an allogeneic HSCT recipient or a stem cell or donor lymphocyte infusion donor (not recorded which). It is not recorded whose cells these are; they may come from a transplant donor. Both conserved end residues are part of each CDR3. Each record gives: CDR3 length, clone size, J gene, D gene, V gene, CDR3 protein, CDR3 DNA. A D gene is named only where the DNA matches it firmly. Clone size, where shown, is once, few, many, or a class for clones that have expanded.

17 NA TRBJ2-7 TRBD2 TRBV27 CASSSLLAGGPVYEQYF TGTGCCAGCAGTTCCCTACTAGCGGGAGGTCCTGTCTACGAGCAGTACTTC
15 NA TRBJ2-1 NA TRBV4-3 CASSQEDLQYNEQFF TGCGCCAGCAGCCAAGAAGATCTCCAATACAATGAGCAGTTCTTC
16 NA TRBJ1-5 TRBD1 TRBV28 CASFRTGGEVNQPQHF TGTGCCAGCTTTCGGACAGGGGGAGAGGTCAACCAGCCCCAGCATTTT
19 NA TRBJ2-1 TRBD2 TRBV11-1 CASSSGTLAGGSLYNEQFF TGTGCCAGCAGCTCCGGCACCCTTGCGGGAGGGTCGCTCTACAATGAGCAGTTCTTC
14 NA TRBJ2-3 NA TRBV5-1 CATQEGQPTDTQYF TGCGCCACCCAGGAGGGTCAGCCCACAGATACGCAGTATTTT
16 few TRBJ1-2 TRBD1 TRBV15 CATSSGFTGGPYGYTF TGTGCCACCAGCAGCGGATTCACAGGGGGCCCCTATGGCTACACCTTC
16 NA TRBJ1-1 NA TRBV25-1 CASSISFNPLNTEAFF TGTGCCAGCAGTATCTCTTTTAACCCTCTCAACACTGAAGCTTTCTTT
14 NA TRBJ1-2 TRBD1 TRBV5-6 CASSDGTANYGYTF TGTGCCAGCAGCGACGGGACAGCTAACTATGGCTACACCTTC
14 NA TRBJ2-1 NA TRBV7-6 CASSPGPSPYEQFF TGTGCCAGCAGCCCAGGGCCTTCCCCTTACGAGCAGTTCTTC
14 NA TRBJ1-4 TRBD1 TRBV27 CASSSRDRVGKLFF TGTGCCAGCAGTTCGAGGGACAGGGTTGGGAAACTGTTTTTT
16 NA TRBJ2-1 NA TRBV20-1 CSARGSSPYFFNEQFF TGCAGTGCTAGGGGGTCTTCCCCCTACTTTTTCAATGAGCAGTTCTTC
16 NA TRBJ1-2 TRBD1 TRBV24-1 CATSDAGTGNIYGYTF TGTGCCACCAGTGACGCCGGGACAGGGAATATCTATGGCTACACCTTC
15 NA TRBJ2-1 NA TRBV28 CASSFRLGAGNEQFF TGTGCCAGCAGTTTTAGGTTGGGCGCGGGCAATGAGCAGTTCTTC
14 few TRBJ2-3 NA TRBV28 CAGSPGGAPDTQYF TGTGCCGGCTCCCCCGGGGGAGCCCCAGATACGCAGTATTTT
14 NA TRBJ2-3 NA TRBV7-8 CASSSDDGTDTQYF TGTGCCAGCAGCTCGGACGATGGCACAGATACGCAGTATTTT
17 NA TRBJ2-3 TRBD2 TRBV11-2 CASSWTSGPTSTDTQYF TGTGCCAGCAGCTGGACTAGCGGACCCACTAGCACAGATACGCAGTATTTT
15 NA TRBJ2-1 TRBD2 TRBV6-1 CASTPETSGKVEQFF TGTGCCAGCACGCCCGAGACTAGCGGGAAGGTTGAGCAGTTCTTC
15 few TRBJ2-1 NA TRBV11-3 CASSLKAGGIGEQFF TGTGCCAGCAGCTTAAAGGCAGGGGGGATCGGTGAGCAGTTCTTC
16 NA TRBJ1-2 NA TRBV24-1 CATSESRDGSNYGYTF TGTGCCACCAGTGAGTCCCGGGACGGAAGTAACTATGGCTACACCTTC
15 NA TRBJ2-1 TRBD2 TRBV19 CASSMRLATVNEQFF TGTGCCAGTAGTATGAGACTAGCGACCGTCAATGAGCAGTTCTTC
15 NA TRBJ1-5 NA TRBV7-9 CASSLDGAVNQPQHF TGTGCCAGCAGCTTAGACGGGGCCGTTAATCAGCCCCAGCATTTT
14 NA TRBJ2-7 NA TRBV27 CASSSEGRGNEQYF TGTGCCAGCAGTTCAGAAGGTAGGGGAAACGAGCAGTACTTC
16 NA TRBJ1-2 NA TRBV4-3 CASSQEGRAPPYGYTF TGCGCCAGCAGCCAAGAGGGCAGGGCCCCTCCGTATGGCTACACCTTC
13 NA TRBJ2-5 TRBD2 TRBV29-1 CSYGLAVQETQYF TGCAGCTACGGACTAGCGGTACAGGAGACCCAGTACTTC
14 NA TRBJ1-1 NA TRBV12-3/TRBV12-4 CASSLALVNTEAFF TGTGCCAGCAGTTTAGCTCTTGTGAACACTGAAGCTTTCTTT
14 NA TRBJ1-5 TRBD1 TRBV24-1 CATSGTGDYQPQHF TGTGCCACCAGTGGGACAGGGGATTATCAGCCCCAGCATTTT
12 NA TRBJ2-7 NA TRBV3-1 CASSFLQYEQYF TGTGCCAGCAGCTTTCTACAGTACGAGCAGTACTTC